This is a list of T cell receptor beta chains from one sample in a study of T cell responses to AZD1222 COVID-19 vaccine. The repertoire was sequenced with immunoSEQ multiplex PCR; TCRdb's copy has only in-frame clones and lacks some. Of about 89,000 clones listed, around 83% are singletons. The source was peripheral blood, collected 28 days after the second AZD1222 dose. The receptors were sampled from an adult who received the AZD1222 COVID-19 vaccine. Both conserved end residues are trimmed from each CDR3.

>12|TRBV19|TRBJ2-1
ASSSRTGGNEQF
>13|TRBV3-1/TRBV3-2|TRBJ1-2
ASSLTGTDNYGYT
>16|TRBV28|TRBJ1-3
ASRSPGQGLGSGNTIY
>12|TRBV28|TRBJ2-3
ASKDPQGPDTQY
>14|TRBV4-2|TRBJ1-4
ASSQEGRGTDEKLF
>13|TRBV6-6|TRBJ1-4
ASSSDRTVEEKLF
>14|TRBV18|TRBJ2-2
ASSPLGGTNTGELF
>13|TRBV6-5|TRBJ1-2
ASSYSYRGNYGYT
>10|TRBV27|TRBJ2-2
ASSSLAGELF
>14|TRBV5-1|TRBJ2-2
ASSSADRVDTGELF
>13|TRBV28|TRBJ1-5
ASRRRTGGDQPQH
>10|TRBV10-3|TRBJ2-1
AISDGTKWEF
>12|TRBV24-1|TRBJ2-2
ATSPEREFGELF
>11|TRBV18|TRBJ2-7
ASKDRGVKEQY
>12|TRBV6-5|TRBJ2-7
ASSPPKGGREQY
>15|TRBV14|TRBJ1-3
ASSPPGQGSHGSTIY
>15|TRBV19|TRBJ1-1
ATVGRDSAWGGTEAF
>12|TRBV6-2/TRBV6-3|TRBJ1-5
ASSTGSLNQPQH
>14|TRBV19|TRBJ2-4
ASSSRGGLAKNIQY
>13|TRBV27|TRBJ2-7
ASSYTGTIKGEQY
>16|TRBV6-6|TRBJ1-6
ASSPPGGHGAYNSPLH
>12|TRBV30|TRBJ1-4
AWRYRDRVGKLF
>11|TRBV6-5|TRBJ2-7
ASTSPGTYEQY
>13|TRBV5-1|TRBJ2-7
ASSFLGDNSYEQY
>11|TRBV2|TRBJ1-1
ASDGGQGTEAF
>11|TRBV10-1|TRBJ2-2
ASSEINTGELF
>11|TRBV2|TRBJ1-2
ASSVGGAGGYT
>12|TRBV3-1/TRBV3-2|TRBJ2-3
ASSQVGSTDTQY
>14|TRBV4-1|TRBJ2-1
ASSQRGGSSYNEQF
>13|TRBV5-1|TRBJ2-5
ASSQRGTYQETQY
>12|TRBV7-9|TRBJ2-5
ASSLGGSPETQY
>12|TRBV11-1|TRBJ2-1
ASSGTGALNEQF
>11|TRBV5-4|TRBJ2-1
ASRGFLSNEQF
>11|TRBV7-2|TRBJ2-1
ASSWGSPQEQF
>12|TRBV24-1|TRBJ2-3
ATSASGGEVTQY
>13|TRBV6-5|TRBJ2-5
ASRPGLAAQETQY
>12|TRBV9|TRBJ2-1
ASSVVVGSNEQF
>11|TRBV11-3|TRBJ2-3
ASSLAGGWTQY
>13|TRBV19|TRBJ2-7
ASSIDYSGPYEQY
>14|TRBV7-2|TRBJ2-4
ASSLDGARAKNIQY
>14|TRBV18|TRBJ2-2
ASSPPGTGRTGELF
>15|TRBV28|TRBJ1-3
AISSSASDNSGNTIY
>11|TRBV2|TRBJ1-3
ASSAHLRNTIY
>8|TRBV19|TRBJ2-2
ASGFGELF
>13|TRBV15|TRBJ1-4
ATSRDGQINEKLF
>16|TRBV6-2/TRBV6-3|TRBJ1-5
ASSWGRTAKGSNQPQH
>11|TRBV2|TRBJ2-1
ASTARAGNEQF
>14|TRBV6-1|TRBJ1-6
ASSEDHQGRNSPLH
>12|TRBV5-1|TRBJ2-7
ASSLSESYEEQY
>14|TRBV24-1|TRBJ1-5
ATSDRRTGWNQPQH